These 32 T cell receptor beta chains were all obtained from the same sample, sequenced in a study of T cells in Graves' hyperthyroidism and ophthalmopathy. What was amplified from RNA transcripts were TCR beta CDR3 regions. The HTBI primer set was used in a first-round RT-PCR of the TCR CDR3. TCRdb itself ran the multiplex PCR reads through MiXCR, one entry per CDR3 protein. The data hold some 530,000 distinct CDR3 sequences, with about 20% observed a single time. Sequencing was done on a sample of blood. These receptors originate from a woman aged 70 to 79 with Graves' ophthalmopathy.

In this sample, this clonotype turned up many times. The junction departs from germline at one end; a sequencing error may be responsible. The rearrangement uses TRBV5-1 and TRBJ2-5; D call uncertain. The CDR3 contains 12 residues. CDR1 and CDR2 (germline): SGHRS, YFSETQ. CDR3 sequence (DNA): TGTGCCAGCAGCTTAGTGGCAGAGACCCAGTACTTC. As protein: CASSLVAETQYF.

This clonotype was detected ten times or more. The V and J genes are TRBV12-3 or TRBV12-4 and TRBJ1-5, with D possibly TRBD1 on 5 matching bases. The CDR3 has 19 amino acids. With 2 bases removed from V and 0 bases from J, the gap between germline ends came to 20 bases. CDR3 in amino acids: CASSLRRKGPNYSNQPQHF. Written as DNA, the CDR3 is TGTGCCAGCAGTTTACGGCGGAAGGGACCGAACTATAGCAATCAGCCCCAGCATTTT.

This clonotype was found many times. V usage is TRBV4-3 and J usage is TRBJ2-3, with unresolved D. Germline CDR1 LGHNA, CDR2 YSLEER. There are 15 residues in the CDR3. The V end lost 1 base, the J end lost 4 bases, and 12 bases lay between the germline ends. CDR3 nucleotide sequence: TGCGCCAGCAGCCAAGGGGTGGACGCTTCAGATACGCAGTATTTT. This encodes CASSQGVDASDTQYF.

A few counts support this clonotype. The J gene is TRBJ2-5, the V gene TRBV29-1; 8 positions agree with TRBD1. The length of the CDR3 is 14 residues. With V trimmed by 4 bases and J by 3 bases, 7 bases remained unmatched. Germline V lookup: CDR1 SQVTM, CDR2 ANQGSEA. The CDR3 spells CSVGLTGVEETQYF. The CDR3 DNA sequence: TGCAGCGTTGGCTTGACAGGGGTCGAAGAGACCCAGTACTTC. The full variable domain, rest sourced from reference TRBV29-1 and TRBJ2-5, is SAVISQKPSRDICQRGTSLTIQCQVDSQVTMMFWYRQQPGQSLTLIATANQGSEATYESGFVIDKFPISRPNLTFSTLTVSNMSPEDSSIYLCSVGLTGVEETQYFGPGTRLLVL.

In this sample, this clonotype turned up a few times. The CDR3 DNA reads TGTGCCAGCAGCCAGGGGGCCGCCACTGAAGCTTTCTTT. Encoded protein: CASSQGAATEAFF. The V gene is TRBV3-1, the J gene TRBJ1-1, with D perhaps TRBD1 (6 bases). In germline, CDR1 is LGHDT, CDR2 YNNKEL (reference sequence). CDR3 length: 13 residues. Trimming removed 3 bases at V and 4 bases at J, with 9 bases between. Based on the CDR3 plus reference TRBV3-1 and TRBJ1-1, the full variable domain is DTAVSQTPKYLVTQMGNDKSIKCEQNLGHDTMYWYKQDSKKFLKIMFSYNNKELIINETVPNRFSPKSPDKAHLNLHINSLELGDSAVYFCASSQGAATEAFFGQGTRLTVV.

J is TRBJ2-7 and V is TRBV5-1; TRBD1 matches 9 bases. The germline V gene has CDR1 SGHRS and CDR2 YFSETQ. The J segment lost 2 bases and the V segment lost 7 bases, leaving 4 bases of the junction unmatched. This CDR3 region has 13 residues. CDR3 DNA: TGCGCCAGCGGGCGACAGGGGGCCTACGAGCAGTACTTC. This codes for CASGRQGAYEQYF.

Worth noting for this clonotype: Compared with germline, one end of the junction differs, possibly owing to a read error. The CDR3 here is CSVGTSCEQYF. As DNA, the CDR3 is TGCAGCGTGGGGACATCCTGCGAGCAGTACTTC. The chain recombines TRBV29-1 with TRBJ2-7; D is perhaps TRBD1 (6 bases). There are 11 residues in the CDR3. Germline values: CDR1 SQVTM, CDR2 ANQGSEA.

This rearrangement joins TRBV27 to TRBJ2-3; TRBD2 aligns across 16 bases. Germline assignment: CDR1 MNHEY and CDR2 SMNVEV (reference sequence). The CDR3 has 18 amino acids. The V gene end was trimmed by 0 bases and the J gene end by 4 bases; junction bases not matched to a gene: 4. CDR3 coding DNA: TGTGCCAGCAGTTTATCGAAGGGACTAGCGGGAGGGCCAGATACGCAGTATTTT. Translation gives CASSLSKGLAGGPDTQYF.

The genes are TRBV27 and TRBJ2-3; TRBD2 aligns across 8 bases. This CDR3 region has 15 residues. Germline assignment: CDR1 MNHEY and CDR2 SMNVEV (reference sequence). Trimming took 6 bases from V and 2 from J; bases not matched to a gene: 7. The CDR3 DNA is TGTGCCAGCAGCACACTAGCGGAGAACACAGATACGCAGTATTTT. Protein product: CASSTLAENTDTQYF.

The chain couples TRBV15 to TRBJ1-2; maybe TRBD1 (6 bases). Germline CDR1 is LNHNV and CDR2 is YYDKDF (reference sequence). The ends were cut back, 0 bases at V and 6 bases at J, with 11 bases in the middle. The CDR3 totals 14 residues. The CDR3 loop reads CATSRDRTGHGYTF. The CDR3 DNA sequence: TGTGCCACCAGCAGAGATCGTACAGGGCATGGCTACACCTTC.

V gene TRBV20-1 combines with J gene TRBJ2-5; possible D gene TRBD2, 5 bases. V lost 2 bases to trimming and J lost 5 bases, with 18 bases between them. CDR1 and CDR2 from the germline V gene are DFQATT and SNEGSKA (reference sequence). This CDR3 comprises 15 residues. CDR3: CSARISIGVGETQYF. Written as DNA, the CDR3 is TGCAGTGCTAGAATATCCATCGGGGTAGGGGAGACCCAGTACTTC.

V gene TRBV11-2 combines with J gene TRBJ2-3; a weak D match, TRBD2 (6 bases). The CDR3 sequence is 14 residues long. V was clipped by 7 bases and J by 0 bases, with 11 bases between them. Germline-derived CDR1 and CDR2 are SGHAT and FQNNGV. This CDR3 is CASTLSGSTDTQYF. CDR3 nucleotide sequence: TGTGCCAGCACCCTTAGCGGTAGCACAGATACGCAGTATTTT.

The chain recombines TRBV5-5 with TRBJ2-5; possible D gene TRBD2, 6 bases. CDR1 and CDR2 from the germline V gene are SGHKS and YYEKEE (reference sequence). Trimming removed 4 bases from V and 4 bases from J, with 29 bases in between. CDR3 length equals 19 residues. CDR3 loop: CASSRLSTAPRLVTETQYF. The CDR3 DNA reads TGTGCCAGCAGCCGCCTTTCCACCGCACCGAGACTAGTAACAGAGACCCAGTACTTC.

V gene TRBV3-1 combines with J gene TRBJ1-6; D gene ambiguous. V was clipped by 2 bases and J by 9 bases, with 8 bases between them. Looked up from germline, CDR1 is LGHDT and CDR2 is YNNKEL (reference sequence). CDR3 length: 13 amino acids. Written as DNA, the CDR3 is TGTGCCAGCAGCCAAAGTCTTGTTTCACCCCTCCACTTT. It specifies CASSQSLVSPLHF.

A word on this clonotype: A read error may account for a junction end that differs from germline. V and J are TRBV7-7 and TRBJ2-1; perhaps TRBD1 as D (5 bases). The germline V gene encodes CDR1 SSHAT and CDR2 FNYEAQ (reference sequence). The length of the CDR3 is 15 residues. DNA for the CDR3: TGTGCTAGCAGCCCTAGTTGGACATCGACCAATGAGCAGTTCTTC. Its protein is CASSPSWTSTNEQFF.

This clonotype was found a few times. The CDR3 loop is CASSYRTSRNIQYF. The CDR3 region has the DNA TGTGCCAGCAGCTACCGGACTAGCAGAAACATTCAGTACTTC. The chain couples TRBV5-5 to TRBJ2-4; 8 positions match TRBD2. V was clipped by 3 bases and J by 6 bases; unmatched bases: 5. This CDR3 spans 14 amino acids. Germline lookup yields CDR1 SGHKS and CDR2 YYEKEE (reference sequence). The full variable domain, with the rest looked up from reference TRBV5-5 and TRBJ2-4, is DAGVTQSPTHLIKTRGQQVTLRCSPISGHKSVSWYQQVLGQGPQFIFQYYEKEERGRGNFPDRFSARQFPNYSSELNVNALLLGDSALYLCASSYRTSRNIQYFGAGTRLSVL.

The chain carries TRBV19 and TRBJ2-3, with 7 bases identical to TRBD2. This CDR3 region has 15 residues. Germline CDR1 LNHDA, CDR2 SQIVND (reference sequence). Unmatched junction bases numbered 11, after V lost 7 bases and J lost 4 bases. The CDR3 DNA reads TGTGCCAGTAAGGAGCGGAGCGGGGCACCAGATACGCAGTATTTT. As protein: CASKERSGAPDTQYF.

This clonotype has ten or more counts. The V call is TRBV2, the J call TRBJ1-6; 9 bases align to TRBD1. Trimming removed 8 bases from V and 6 bases from J; junction bases left unmatched: 5. Germline V CDR1 and CDR2: SNHLY, FYNNEI. This CDR3 spans 14 amino acids. The CDR3 is CASRDRVSNSPLHF. CDR3 sequence (DNA): TGTGCCAGCCGGGACAGGGTCTCTAATTCACCCCTCCACTTT. The full variable domain, with the rest looked up from reference TRBV2 and TRBJ1-6, is EPEVTQTPSHQVTQMGQEVILRCVPISNHLYFYWYRQILGQKVEFLVSFYNNEISEKSEIFDDQFSVERPDGSNFTLKIRSTKLEDSAMYFCASRDRVSNSPLHFGNGTRLTVT.

The chain is built from TRBV7-9 and TRBJ1-1; TRBD1 agrees at 7 bases. Germline V gene data show CDR1 as SEHNR and CDR2 as FQNEAQ (reference sequence). The J segment lost 7 bases and the V segment lost 6 bases, leaving 8 bases of the junction unmatched. This CDR3 has 13 residues. The CDR3 is CASRWGQTSEAFF. CDR3 nucleotides: TGTGCCAGCAGATGGGGACAGACAAGTGAAGCTTTCTTT.

The chain joins TRBV7-2 to TRBJ2-5; D gene ambiguous. CDR1 SGHTA and CDR2 FQGNSA come from the germline V gene. Trimming shortened V by 7 bases and J by 2 bases, and 5 bases separated the two germline ends. The CDR3 covers 11 residues. The CDR3 DNA reads TGTGCCAGCAAGCAGCAAGAGACCCAGTACTTC. Encoded protein: CASKQQETQYF.

V gene TRBV29-1 combines with J gene TRBJ1-2; 7 bases line up with TRBD1. The CDR3 extends over 12 amino acids. The J segment lost 8 bases and the V segment lost 2 bases, leaving 5 bases of the junction unmatched. Germline V lookup: CDR1 SQVTM, CDR2 ANQGSEA. CDR3 amino acids: CSVENRGWGYTF. In DNA, the CDR3 is TGCAGCGTTGAAAACAGGGGCTGGGGCTACACCTTC.

This chain connects TRBV5-1 to TRBJ2-5; TRBD2 agrees at 15 bases. V gave up 3 bases and J gave up 5 bases; unmatched junction bases: 8. The CDR3 length is 17 residues. Germline CDR1 reads SGHRS; CDR2 reads YFSETQ. CDR3 in amino acids: CASSSGLAGGVAETQYF. The CDR3 DNA follows: TGCGCCAGCAGCTCCGGACTAGCGGGAGGGGTAGCGGAGACCCAGTACTTC.

There are many counts of this clonotype. V and J are TRBV7-9 and TRBJ1-2; 8 positions match TRBD1. Unmatched junction bases numbered 10, after V lost 4 bases and J lost 6 bases. The CDR3 has 15 amino acids. The germline V gene has CDR1 SEHNR and CDR2 FQNEAQ (reference sequence). The DNA for the CDR3 is TGTGCCAGCAGCTCACACCAGGGGGCCCGGGATGGCTACACCTTC. It yields the protein CASSSHQGARDGYTF.

This clonotype was detected a few times. The chain is built from TRBV12-3 or TRBV12-4 and TRBJ2-3; D gene unclear. CDR3 size: 12 residues. V was cut by 1 base and J by 5 bases, with 4 bases left in between. The DNA for the CDR3 is TGTGCCAGCAGTTTAGGGAAAGATACGCAGTATTTT. Amino acids: CASSLGKDTQYF.

This clonotype was detected only a few times. The V gene is TRBV12-3 or TRBV12-4, the J gene TRBJ2-7; D gene uncertain. The CDR3 contains 16 residues. The ends were cut back, 5 bases at V and 0 bases at J, with 17 bases in the middle. The CDR3 DNA is TGTGCCAGCAGTCCTAGGTTGAGGTTTCCCTCCTACGAGCAGTACTTC. Translated, it gives CASSPRLRFPSYEQYF.

This clonotype turned up a few times. The chain carries TRBV11-1 and TRBJ2-4, with 8 bases lining up with TRBD2. There are 14 residues in the CDR3. The V gene's germline CDR1 is SGHAT and CDR2 FQDESV (reference sequence). Trimming at V came to 5 bases and at J to 10 bases, leaving 10 bases not matched to a gene. CDR3 sequence reads: CASSQSGSGLIQYF. DNA for the CDR3: TGTGCCAGCAGCCAAAGCGGGAGTGGTTTAATTCAGTACTTC.

A few counts support this clonotype. V gene TRBV19 combines with J gene TRBJ1-6; 8 bases are a match to TRBD1. The germline V gene encodes CDR1 LNHDA and CDR2 SQIVND (reference sequence). The CDR3 contains 15 residues. V was pared by 8 bases and J by 5 bases, with 8 bases of the junction left unmatched. CDR3 nucleotide sequence: TGTGCCAGTCGTACAGGGGGGTCGAATAATTCACCCCTCCACTTT. Its translation is CASRTGGSNNSPLHF.

This clonotype was observed a handful of times. The gene calls are TRBV7-9 and TRBJ2-1; 16 bases are shared with TRBD2. V gave up 6 bases and J gave up 9 bases; unmatched junction bases: 5. The CDR3 spans 15 residues. Germline assignment: CDR1 SEHNR and CDR2 FQNEAQ (reference sequence). In nucleotides, the CDR3 is TGTGCCAGCAGGGGGACTAGCGGGAGGGCCGTTGAGCAGTTCTTC. Translation gives CASRGTSGRAVEQFF.

The chain joins TRBV12-5 to TRBJ1-1; 8 nucleotides agree with TRBD1. V lost 3 bases, J lost 4 bases, and 22 bases stayed unmatched. Germline V CDR1 and CDR2: LGHNT, FRNRAP. CDR3 length: 20 residues. The DNA for the CDR3 is TGTGCTAGTGGTTTCCCCCGGGCCTCGGGACAGGTGGGATGGGGCACTGAAGCTTTCTTT. Encoded protein: CASGFPRASGQVGWGTEAFF. Full variable domain (outside the CDR3, taken from reference TRBV12-5 and TRBJ1-1): DARVTQTPRHKVTEMGQEVTMRCQPILGHNTVFWYRQTMMQGLELLAYFRNRAPLDDSGMPKDRFSAEMPDATLATLKIQPSEPRDSAVYFCASGFPRASGQVGWGTEAFFGQGTRLTVV.

The chain links TRBV20-1 to TRBJ2-5, with D possibly matching TRBD2 (6 bases). The germline CDR1 and CDR2 sequences are DFQATT and SNEGSKA (reference sequence). V lost 6 bases to trimming and J lost 5 bases, with 19 bases between them. This CDR3 spans 14 amino acids. Here the CDR3 reads CSASIAAWVETQYF. CDR3 DNA sequence: TGCAGTGCCTCTATAGCGGCCTGGGTGGAGACCCAGTACTTC.

This clonotype was found a few times. CDR3 coding DNA: TGTGCCACCTCCCGAGGCCAGGGCAACGAGCAGTACTTC. This encodes CATSRGQGNEQYF. This rearrangement joins TRBV15 to TRBJ2-7, with D tentatively TRBD1 (5 bases). CDR3 length equals 13 residues. V was clipped by 8 bases and J by 5 bases, with 16 bases between them. Germline-derived CDR1 and CDR2 are LNHNV and YYDKDF (reference sequence).

This clonotype was seen ten or more times. This chain links TRBV28 with TRBJ1-1; D unclear. CDR1 is MDHEN and CDR2 is SYDVKM in the germline V gene. V lost 3 bases and J 4 bases, leaving 6 bases between the germline ends. CDR3 length equals 12 residues. CDR3 region: CASSFRSTEAFF. The CDR3 bases are TGTGCCAGCAGTTTTCGAAGCACTGAAGCTTTCTTT.